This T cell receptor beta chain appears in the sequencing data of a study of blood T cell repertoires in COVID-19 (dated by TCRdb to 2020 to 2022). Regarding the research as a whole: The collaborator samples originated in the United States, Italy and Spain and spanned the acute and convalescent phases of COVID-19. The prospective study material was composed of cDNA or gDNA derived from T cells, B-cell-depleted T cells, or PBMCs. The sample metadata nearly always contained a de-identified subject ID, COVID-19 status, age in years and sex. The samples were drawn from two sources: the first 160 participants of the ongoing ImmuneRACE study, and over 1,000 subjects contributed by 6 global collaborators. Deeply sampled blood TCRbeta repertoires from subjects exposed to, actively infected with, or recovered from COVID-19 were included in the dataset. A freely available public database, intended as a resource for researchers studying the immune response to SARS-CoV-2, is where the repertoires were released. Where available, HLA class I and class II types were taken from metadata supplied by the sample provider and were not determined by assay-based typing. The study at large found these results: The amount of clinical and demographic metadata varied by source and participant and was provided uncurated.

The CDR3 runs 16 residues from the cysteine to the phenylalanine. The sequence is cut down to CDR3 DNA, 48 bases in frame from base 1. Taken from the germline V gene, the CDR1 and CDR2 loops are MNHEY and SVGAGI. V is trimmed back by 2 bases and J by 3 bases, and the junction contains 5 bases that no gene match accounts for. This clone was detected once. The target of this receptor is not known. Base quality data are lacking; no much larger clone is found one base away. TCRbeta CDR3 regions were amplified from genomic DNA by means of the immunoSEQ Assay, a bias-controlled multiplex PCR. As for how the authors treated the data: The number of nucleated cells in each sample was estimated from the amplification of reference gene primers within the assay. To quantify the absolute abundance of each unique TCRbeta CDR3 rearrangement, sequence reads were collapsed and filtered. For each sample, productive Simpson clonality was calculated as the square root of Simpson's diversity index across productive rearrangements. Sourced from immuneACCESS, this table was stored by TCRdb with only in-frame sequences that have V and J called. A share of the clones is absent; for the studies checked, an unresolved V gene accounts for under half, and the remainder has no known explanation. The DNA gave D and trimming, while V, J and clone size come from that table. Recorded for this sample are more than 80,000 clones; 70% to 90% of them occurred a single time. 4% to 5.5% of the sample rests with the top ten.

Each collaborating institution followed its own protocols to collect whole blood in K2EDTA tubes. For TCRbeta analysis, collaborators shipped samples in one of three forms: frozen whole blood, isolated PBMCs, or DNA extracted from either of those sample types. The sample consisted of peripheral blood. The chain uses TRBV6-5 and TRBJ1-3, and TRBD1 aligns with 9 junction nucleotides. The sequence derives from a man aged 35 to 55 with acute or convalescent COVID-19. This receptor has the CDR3 CASSYTGGAGGNTIYF. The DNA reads TGTGCCAGCAGTTACACAGGGGGCGCCGGTGGAAACACCATATATTTT.